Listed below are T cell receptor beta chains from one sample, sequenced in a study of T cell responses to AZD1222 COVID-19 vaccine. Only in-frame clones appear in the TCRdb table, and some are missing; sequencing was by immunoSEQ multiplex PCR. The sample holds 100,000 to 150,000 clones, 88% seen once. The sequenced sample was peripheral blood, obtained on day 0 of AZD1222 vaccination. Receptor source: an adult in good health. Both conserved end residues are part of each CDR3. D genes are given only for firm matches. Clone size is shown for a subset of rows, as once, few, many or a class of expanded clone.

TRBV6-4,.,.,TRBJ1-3,CASSGSVFSGNTIYF,TGTGCCAGCAGTGGATCTGTCTTCTCTGGAAACACCATATATTTT
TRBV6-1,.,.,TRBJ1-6,CASSEAGRNSPLHF,TGTGCCAGCAGTGAAGCAGGTCGGAATTCACCCCTCCACTTT
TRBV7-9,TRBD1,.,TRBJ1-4,CASLGQGEEKLFF,TGTGCCAGCTTAGGACAGGGGGAAGAAAAACTGTTTTTT
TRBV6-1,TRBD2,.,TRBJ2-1,CATREPGLAGGPYNEQFF,TGTGCCACCAGAGAACCGGGACTAGCGGGAGGGCCCTACAATGAGCAGTTCTTC
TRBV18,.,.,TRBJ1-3,CASSPQGESGNTIYF,TGTGCCAGCTCACCGCAGGGCGAATCTGGAAACACCATATATTTT
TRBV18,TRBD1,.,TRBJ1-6,CASSETGDSPLHF,TGTGCCAGCTCAGAGACAGGGGATTCACCCCTCCACTTT
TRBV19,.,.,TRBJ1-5,CASSKGEGSNQPQHF,TGTGCCAGTAGCAAAGGGGAAGGGAGCAATCAGCCCCAGCATTTT
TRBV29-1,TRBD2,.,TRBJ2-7,CSVETSGGGEQYF,TGCAGCGTTGAGACTAGCGGGGGCGGCGAGCAGTACTTC
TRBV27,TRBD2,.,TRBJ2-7,CASSSPVAGFYEQYF,TGTGCCAGCAGTTCCCCAGTAGCGGGGTTCTACGAGCAGTACTTC
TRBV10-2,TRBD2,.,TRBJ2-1,CASRRGLAGEGEQFF,TGCGCCAGCAGACGAGGACTAGCGGGAGAGGGTGAGCAGTTCTTC
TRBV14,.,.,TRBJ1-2,CASSQAAYPAGYTF,TGTGCCAGCAGCCAAGCCGCTTACCCCGCTGGCTACACCTTC
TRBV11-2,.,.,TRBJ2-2,CASSLGHLNTGELFF,TGTGCCAGCAGCTTAGGGCACCTAAACACCGGGGAGCTGTTTTTT
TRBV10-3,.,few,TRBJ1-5,CAINQPQHF,TGTGCCATCAATCAGCCCCAGCATTTT
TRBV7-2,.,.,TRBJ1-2,CASSLGQGPNYGYTF,TGTGCCAGCAGCTTAGGGCAGGGTCCGAACTATGGCTACACCTTC
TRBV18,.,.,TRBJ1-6,CASSPVQNNSPLHF,TGTGCCAGCTCACCCGTACAGAATAATTCACCCCTCCACTTT
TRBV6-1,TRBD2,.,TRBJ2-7,CASSERRTSGRTTYEQYF,TGTGCCAGCAGTGAGCGGAGGACTAGCGGGAGGACCACCTACGAGCAGTACTTC
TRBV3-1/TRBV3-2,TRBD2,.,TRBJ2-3,CASSQTGTSGGDTQYF,TGTGCCAGCAGTCAAACAGGGACTAGCGGTGGGGATACGCAGTATTTT
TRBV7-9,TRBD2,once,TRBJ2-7,CASSLGTSGSYEQYF,TGTGCCAGCAGCTTGGGTACTAGCGGGTCCTACGAGCAGTACTTC
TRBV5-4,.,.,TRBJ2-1,CASSPPGHNEQFF,TGTGCCAGCAGCCCCCCCGGTCACAATGAGCAGTTCTTC
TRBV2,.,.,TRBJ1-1,CASSPGQSTEAFF,TGTGCCAGCAGTCCGGGACAAAGCACTGAAGCTTTCTTT
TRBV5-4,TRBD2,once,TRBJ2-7,CASSRASGEQYF,TGTGCCAGCAGCCGTGCTAGCGGTGAGCAGTACTTC
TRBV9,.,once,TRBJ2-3,CASSALGGRTDTQYF,TGTGCCAGCAGCGCCCTAGGGGGTAGGACAGATACGCAGTATTTT
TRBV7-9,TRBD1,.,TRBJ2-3,CASNPTGGAFRDTQYF,TGTGCCAGCAACCCTACAGGGGGCGCTTTCCGGGATACGCAGTATTTT
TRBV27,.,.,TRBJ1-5,CASSLVGVQPQHF,TGTGCCAGCAGTTTAGTAGGGGTTCAGCCCCAGCATTTT
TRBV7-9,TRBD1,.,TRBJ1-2,CASSLSRQGGDGYTF,TGTGCCAGCAGCTTGTCAAGACAGGGAGGTGATGGCTACACCTTC
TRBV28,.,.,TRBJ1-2,CATADWGGQNYGYTF,TGTGCCACAGCTGATTGGGGGGGGCAGAACTATGGCTACACCTTC
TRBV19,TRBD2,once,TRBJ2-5,CASSIDGGSFETQYF,TGTGCCAGTAGTATAGATGGCGGGAGTTTCGAGACCCAGTACTTC
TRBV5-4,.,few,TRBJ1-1,CASSLSRTLGDTEAFF,TGTGCCAGCAGCTTGTCCCGGACCCTAGGGGACACTGAAGCTTTCTTT
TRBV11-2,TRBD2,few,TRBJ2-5,CASSLGASGPYQETQYF,TGTGCCAGCAGCTTAGGGGCTAGCGGGCCGTACCAAGAGACCCAGTACTTC
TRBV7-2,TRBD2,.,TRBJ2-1,CASSLPGTSDGYEQFF,TGTGCCAGCAGCTTACCCGGGACTAGCGATGGGTATGAGCAGTTCTTC
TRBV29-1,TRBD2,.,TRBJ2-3,CSVEWGGTDTQYF,TGCAGCGTTGAGTGGGGGGGAACAGATACGCAGTATTTT
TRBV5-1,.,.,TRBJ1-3,CASSLAPATSGNTIYF,TGCGCCAGCAGCTTGGCCCCGGCAACCTCTGGAAACACCATATATTTT
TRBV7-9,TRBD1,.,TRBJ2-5,CASSLGGQAQETQYF,TGTGCCAGCAGCTTAGGGGGACAGGCACAAGAGACCCAGTACTTC
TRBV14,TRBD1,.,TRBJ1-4,CASSPGQGREKLFF,TGTGCCAGCAGCCCGGGACAGGGGCGTGAAAAACTGTTTTTT
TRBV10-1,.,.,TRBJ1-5,CASSFSENQPQHF,TGCGCCAGCAGTTTCAGTGAAAATCAGCCCCAGCATTTT
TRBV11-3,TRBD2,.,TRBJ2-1,CASSFSPSGTYNEQFF,TGTGCCAGCAGCTTCAGTCCTAGCGGTACCTACAATGAGCAGTTCTTC
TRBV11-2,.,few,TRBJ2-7,CASSFSGSYEQYF,TGTGCCAGCAGCTTTTCGGGTTCCTACGAGCAGTACTTC
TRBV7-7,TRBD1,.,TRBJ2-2,CASSFLIPTGGYTGELFF,TGTGCTAGCAGCTTCCTAATACCGACAGGGGGCTACACCGGGGAGCTGTTTTTT
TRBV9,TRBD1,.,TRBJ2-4,CASSAVGTDSVLAKNIQYF,TGTGCCAGCAGCGCCGTCGGGACAGATTCCGTCCTAGCCAAAAACATTCAGTACTTC
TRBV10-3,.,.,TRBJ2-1,CAISEPIREQFF,TGTGCCATCAGTGAGCCGATCCGCGAGCAGTTCTTC
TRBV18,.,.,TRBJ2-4,CASSQPASKAMNIQYF,TGTGCCAGCTCGCAACCGGCCTCAAAGGCAATGAACATTCAGTACTTC
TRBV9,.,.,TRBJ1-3,CASSVRGGNTIYF,TGTGCCAGCAGCGTAAGGGGTGGAAACACCATATATTTT
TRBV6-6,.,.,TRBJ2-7,CASSQPPNYEQYF,TGTGCCAGCAGTCAACCGCCTAATTACGAGCAGTACTTC
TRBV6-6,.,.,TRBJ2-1,CASSMDSLNEQFF,TGTGCCAGCAGCATGGACAGCCTCAATGAGCAGTTCTTC
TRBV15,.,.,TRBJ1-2,CATSTDRVQGYTF,TGTGCCACCAGCACCGACAGAGTGCAGGGCTACACCTTC
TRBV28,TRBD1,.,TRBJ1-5,CASSSGQAGEQPQHF,TGTGCCAGCAGTTCCGGACAGGCGGGTGAACAGCCCCAGCATTTT
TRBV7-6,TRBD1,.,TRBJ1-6,CASSAYRGNSPLHF,TGTGCCAGCAGCGCTTACAGGGGAAATTCACCCCTCCACTTT
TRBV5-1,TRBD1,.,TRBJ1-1,CASRTGTGVNTEAFF,TGCGCCAGCAGAACCGGGACAGGCGTGAACACTGAAGCTTTCTTT
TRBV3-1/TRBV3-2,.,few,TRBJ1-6,CASSQGFQPGGSPLHF,TGTGCCAGCAGCCAAGGGTTCCAGCCTGGGGGTTCACCCCTCCACTTT
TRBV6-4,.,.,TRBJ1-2,CASSDGEEQAPNYGYTF,TGTGCCAGCAGTGACGGGGAAGAACAGGCCCCAAACTATGGCTACACCTTC
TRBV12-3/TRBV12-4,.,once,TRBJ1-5,CASSQNSNQPQHF,TGTGCCAGCAGTCAGAATAGCAATCAGCCCCAGCATTTT
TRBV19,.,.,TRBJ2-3,CASSSRTTSTDTQYF,TGTGCCAGTAGTTCCCGGACAACTAGCACAGATACGCAGTATTTT
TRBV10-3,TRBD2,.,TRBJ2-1,CAISDGTSHSEQFF,TGTGCCATCAGTGACGGGACTAGCCATAGTGAGCAGTTCTTC
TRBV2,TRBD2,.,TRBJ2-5,CASSGAASGAPGDQETQYF,TGTGCCAGCAGTGGGGCGGCTAGCGGGGCCCCGGGAGACCAAGAGACCCAGTACTTC
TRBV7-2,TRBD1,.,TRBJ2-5,CASSPGGRQETQYF,TGTGCCAGCAGCCCAGGGGGTCGGCAAGAGACCCAGTACTTC
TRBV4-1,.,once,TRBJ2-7,CASSSDRSYEQYF,TGCGCCAGCAGCTCCGACAGGTCCTACGAGCAGTACTTC
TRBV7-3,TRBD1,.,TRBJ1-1,CASSLNRGAEAFF,TGTGCCAGCAGCTTAAACAGGGGTGCTGAAGCTTTCTTT
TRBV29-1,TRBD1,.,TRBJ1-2,CSAARQGADYGYTF,TGCAGCGCTGCAAGACAGGGGGCGGACTATGGCTACACCTTC
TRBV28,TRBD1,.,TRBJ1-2,CASSPRGAGYTF,TGTGCCAGCAGTCCCAGGGGGGCGGGCTACACCTTC